Shown below are 11 T cell receptor beta chains from a single sample sequenced in a study of CD8 T cells in ankylosing spondylitis. TCRdb reanalysed the 5' RACE reads using MiXCR and keeps one entry per CDR3 protein. The profile shows about 420,000 distinct CDR3 sequences, under 25% of them singletons. Antigens for these TCRs are unknown. Points from the study as a whole: A motif of under 10 highly homologous TCR beta variants was seen as apparently characteristic of ankylosing spondylitis blood.

Input material: blood, either unsorted or a sorted T cell fraction (not recorded which). Source of these receptors: a male donor with ankylosing spondylitis.

This clonotype was seen only once. This CDR3 reads CSARGRGFSYEQYF. The CDR3 DNA reads TGCAGTGCTAGGGGCAGAGGCTTCTCCTACGAGCAGTACTTC. The J gene is TRBJ2-7, the V gene TRBV20-1; D ambiguous. Trimming pared 3 bases from V and 0 bases from J, leaving 12 bases between. CDR3 length equals 14 residues. Looked up from germline, CDR1 is DFQATT and CDR2 is SNEGSKA (reference sequence).

In this sample, this clonotype turned up a few times. The chain carries TRBV6-5 and TRBJ2-1; 12 bases are a match to TRBD2. The V gene's germline CDR1 is MNHEY and CDR2 SVGAGI. This CDR3 is built from 17 residues. Unmatched junction bases numbered 7, after V lost 0 bases and J lost 7 bases. As DNA, the CDR3 is TGTGCCAGCAGTTACTCGAGACTAGCGGGAGAGTTTAATGAGCAGTTCTTC. Protein product: CASSYSRLAGEFNEQFF.

In its sample, this clonotype was seen a few times. In nucleotides, the CDR3 is TGTGCCAGCAGGAATTGGGGAGGCACTGAAGCTTTCTTT. Translated: CASRNWGGTEAFF. This sequence joins TRBV6-1 and TRBJ1-1; D is uncertain. Deletions cut 6 bases from V and 4 bases from J, with 12 bases between. The CDR3 length is 13 residues. CDR1 and CDR2 from the germline V gene are MNHNS and SASEGT.

This clonotype was observed a handful of times. V usage is TRBV10-3 and J usage is TRBJ2-5; TRBD1 aligns across 7 bases. The V gene end was trimmed by 7 bases and the J gene end by 0 bases; junction bases not matched to a gene: 5. CDR3 size: 14 residues. Germline V gene sequence: CDR1 ENHRY, CDR2 SYGVKD. CDR3 sequence reads: CAITQGQYQETQYF. The CDR3 DNA follows: TGTGCCATCACACAGGGACAGTACCAAGAGACCCAGTACTTC.

V usage is TRBV10-2 and J usage is TRBJ2-7; the D gene is possibly TRBD1 (5 bases). Trimming removed 4 bases from V and 6 bases from J, with 13 bases in between. Germline CDR1 WSHSY, CDR2 SAAADI. The CDR3 has 13 amino acids. For the CDR3, the DNA is TGCGCCAGCAGTGTGTCGGGTAGGGGCGAGCAGTACTTC. It encodes CASSVSGRGEQYF.

At least ten counts were recorded for this clonotype. This chain connects TRBV7-3 to TRBJ2-3; 11 nucleotides align to TRBD2. From germline, CDR1 is SGHTA and CDR2 FQGTGA. The CDR3 runs to 14 residues. Trimming took 5 bases from V and 6 from J; bases not matched to a gene: 4. The CDR3 reads CASSRGLAVDTQYF. Here the CDR3 DNA reads TGTGCCAGCAGCCGGGGACTAGCGGTCGATACGCAGTATTTT.

The chain carries TRBV20-1 and TRBJ2-5; D not resolved. The V end lost 3 bases, the J end lost 1 base, and 6 bases lay between the germline ends. The CDR3 is 12 residues long. In germline, CDR1 is DFQATT, CDR2 SNEGSKA (reference sequence). This chain's CDR3 is CSARFLQETQYF. CDR3 sequence (DNA): TGCAGTGCTAGGTTCCTCCAAGAGACCCAGTACTTC.

This sequence joins TRBV12-3 or TRBV12-4 and TRBJ2-2; the match to TRBD2 covers 13 bases. J lost 5 bases, V lost 11 bases, and 8 bases had no gene match. The CDR3 extends over 15 amino acids. The chain's CDR3 is CALARGLAGTGELFF. The CDR3, as DNA: TGTGCCCTTGCCCGGGGACTAGCGGGGACCGGGGAGCTGTTTTTT.

The table lists this clonotype with a few counts. The chain couples TRBV7-7 to TRBJ1-5, with TRBD1 matching over 9 bases. The CDR3 has 16 residues. The junction had 8 bases not matched to a gene; V was cut back by 5 bases and J by 3 bases. Germline CDR1 and CDR2: SSHAT and FNYEAQ (reference sequence). As DNA, the CDR3 is TGTGCCAGCAGCCGTCGGACAGGGGAGGCCAATCAGCCCCAGCATTTT. It is translated as CASSRRTGEANQPQHF.

This rearrangement joins TRBV5-4 to TRBJ2-1; tentatively, D is TRBD1 or TRBD2 (6 bases each). This CDR3 has 15 residues. Germline lookup yields CDR1 SGHNT and CDR2 YYREEE (reference sequence). V lost 1 base and J 6 bases, leaving 14 bases between the germline ends. CDR3 loop: CASSLRLGGGNEQFF. DNA for the CDR3: TGTGCCAGCAGCTTGAGACTAGGAGGGGGCAATGAGCAGTTCTTC.

The V gene is TRBV29-1, the J gene TRBJ1-1; unclear D gene. The V gene lost 6 bases and the J gene lost 4 bases, with 15 bases spanning the gap. The germline CDR1 and CDR2 sequences are SQVTM and ANQGSEA. The CDR3 length is 13 residues. The CDR3 coding sequence is TGCAGCGTCCCTTCCCCGCGCGGCACTGAAGCTTTCTTT. The encoded protein is CSVPSPRGTEAFF.